Only a few counts were recorded for the clone carrying this T cell receptor beta chain. What it binds is unknown. In making TCR cDNA, 5'RACE template switching added a universal primer site and UMIs to it. TCRdb fed the 5' RACE reads into MiXCR, producing one record per CDR3 protein. The sample consists of 200,000 or so distinct CDR3 sequences, over 6.5% of them appearing once. CDR3 size: 14 residues. V dropped 4 bases and J dropped 2 bases, with 13 bases sitting between them. CDR1 and CDR2 (germline): SGHTS, YDEGEE. This record belongs to a study of T cells after yellow fever vaccination. Whole-study findings and limits: Detected again after the booster were most primary-vaccination clones, at about 96% CD4 and approximately 87% CD8. When the response was secondary, it was weaker but reached its peak faster, day 5 versus 15. CD4 and CD8 compartments shared a small share of clonotypes, likely from convergent recombination.

Source: CD4+ T cells sorted from PBMCs, taken on the day of the yellow fever booster vaccination. The sequence was collected from a man younger than 40 who received the YFV17D yellow fever vaccine. The chain has TRBV5-8 and TRBJ2-7; D unresolved. The CDR3 loop reads CASSPRDGTYEQYF. CDR3 coding DNA: TGTGCCAGCAGCCCCCGAGACGGAACCTACGAGCAGTACTTC.